This T cell receptor (beta chain) was sequenced for a study of sequential checkpoint blockade in melanoma. Sequencing used immunoSEQ multiplex PCR; TCRdb keeps in-frame clones, though not all of them. Of roughly 1,500 clones listed, roughly 24% are singletons. Noted treatment: randomized to nivolumab then ipilimumab (arm A) or the reverse (arm B). This CDR3 contains 15 residues. The germline V gene encodes CDR1 MNHGY and CDR2 SAAAGT. The V gene end was trimmed by 5 bases and the J gene end by 3 bases; junction bases not matched to a gene: 5. The TCR comes from a human donor with melanoma. The chain is built from TRBV6-8 and TRBJ2-1; 9 nucleotides match TRBD2. Sample: tumor tissue (inferred from file names), taken from a patient given nivolumab and ipilimumab in sequence. This chain's CDR3 is CASSPLAGYYNEQFF. CDR3 sequence (DNA): TGTGCCAGCAGTCCGCTAGCGGGGTACTACAATGAGCAGTTCTTC.